The entry below gives a single T cell receptor (beta chain) sequence along with its context. The data originate from a study of blood T cell repertoires in COVID-19. Across the whole study: The United States, Italy and Spain supplied acute and convalescent COVID-19 samples.

J was trimmed by 5 bases and V by 5 bases; bases with no gene match: 6. CDR3 length equals 14 residues. Germline loops: CDR1 MNHEY, CDR2 SVGAGI. Followed over time, Seattle patients had been enrolled while infection was active. Methods used by the authors: The authors estimated nucleated cell counts from reference gene primer amplification. TCRdb's table, derived via immunoSEQ multiplex PCR, lists solely in-frame clones and lacks some. The D gene and trimming were derived from the DNA, and the V and J assignments and clone size from that table. The sample shows around 280,000 clones, around nine tenths of them seen only once.

The clonotype originates from a woman younger than 45 with COVID-19, enrolled during active disease. The chain recombines TRBV6-5 with TRBJ2-4, with 7 bases matching TRBD1. Sequencing was performed on peripheral blood. DNA of the CDR3: TGTGCCAGCAGTCAGGGGGTTGGGGAAAACATTCAGTACTTC. As protein: CASSQGVGENIQYF.